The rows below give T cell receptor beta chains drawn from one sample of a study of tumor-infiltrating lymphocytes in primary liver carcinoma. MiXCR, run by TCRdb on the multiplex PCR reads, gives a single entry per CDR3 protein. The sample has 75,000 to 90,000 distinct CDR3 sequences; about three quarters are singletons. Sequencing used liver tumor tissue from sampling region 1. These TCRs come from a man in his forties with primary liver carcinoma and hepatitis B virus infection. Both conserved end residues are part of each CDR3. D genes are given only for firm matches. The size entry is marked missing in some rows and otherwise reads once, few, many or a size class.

CDR3 protein: CASSFGNRGGTGKLFF
CDR3 DNA: TGTGCCAGCAGTTTTGGAAATAGGGGAGGGACCGGGAAGCTGTTTTTT
V gene: TRBV9
clone size: .
J gene: TRBJ2-2
CDR3 length: 16
D gene: TRBD2

CDR3 protein: CAGGRRRSPYEQYF
CDR3 DNA: TGTGCCGGGGGACGACGACGGTCGCCCTACGAGCAGTACTTC
V gene: TRBV30
clone size: .
J gene: TRBJ2-7
CDR3 length: 14
D gene: .

CDR3 protein: CASSPTGTPNQLQHF
CDR3 DNA: TGTGCCAGCAGCCCGACAGGGACTCCCAATCAGCTCCAGCATTTT
V gene: TRBV6-5
clone size: .
J gene: TRBJ1-5
CDR3 length: 15
D gene: TRBD1

CDR3 protein: CASSPAVLAQFF
CDR3 DNA: TGTGCCAGCAGTCCAGCGGTTTTGGCGCAGTTCTTC
V gene: TRBV28
clone size: few
J gene: TRBJ2-1
CDR3 length: 12
D gene: .

CDR3 protein: CTGSYTGQGATMYF
CDR3 DNA: TGTACCGGCAGCTACACGGGACAGGGGGCCACCATGTATTTT
V gene: TRBV11-2
clone size: .
J gene: TRBJ1-3
CDR3 length: 14
D gene: TRBD1

CDR3 protein: CSVAQGQASTEAFF
CDR3 DNA: TGCAGCGTTGCCCAAGGGCAGGCTAGCACTGAAGCTTTCTTT
V gene: TRBV29-1
clone size: .
J gene: TRBJ1-1
CDR3 length: 14
D gene: .

CDR3 protein: CASSYTGNNEQFF
CDR3 DNA: TGTGCCAGCAGTTACACTGGCAACAATGAGCAGTTCTTC
V gene: TRBV6-5
clone size: many
J gene: TRBJ2-1
CDR3 length: 13
D gene: .

CDR3 protein: CVSSSSQGVYTGELFF
CDR3 DNA: TGTGTCAGCAGCTCCTCACAGGGGGTGTACACCGGGGAGCTGTTTTTT
V gene: TRBV6-6
clone size: .
J gene: TRBJ2-2
CDR3 length: 16
D gene: TRBD1

CDR3 protein: CAKSRDSVTTGDTGELFF
CDR3 DNA: TGTGCCAAAAGCAGAGATTCTGTGACGACAGGAGACACCGGGGAGCTTTTTTTT
V gene: TRBV15
clone size: .
J gene: TRBJ2-2
CDR3 length: 18
D gene: .

CDR3 protein: CTRSRGDHGYTF
CDR3 DNA: TGTACCAGAAGTAGAGGGGACCATGGCTACACCTTC
V gene: TRBV6-5
clone size: .
J gene: TRBJ1-2
CDR3 length: 12
D gene: .

CDR3 protein: CASSFSATTSTDTQYF
CDR3 DNA: TGTGCCAGCAGCTTTTCGGCTACCACTAGCACAGATACGCAGTATTTT
V gene: TRBV11-2
clone size: medium-sized
J gene: TRBJ2-3
CDR3 length: 16
D gene: .

CDR3 protein: CASTIGQKGNEQFF
CDR3 DNA: TGTGCCAGTACTATAGGGCAGAAGGGCAATGAGCAGTTCTTC
V gene: TRBV12-3/TRBV12-4
clone size: few
J gene: TRBJ2-1
CDR3 length: 14
D gene: .

CDR3 protein: CASNPSVGGNIGDTQYF
CDR3 DNA: TGCGCCAGCAACCCGTCAGTCGGCGGGAATATTGGAGATACGCAGTATTTC
V gene: TRBV4-1
clone size: .
J gene: TRBJ2-3
CDR3 length: 17
D gene: .

CDR3 protein: CASSEGGVAEANDLTF
CDR3 DNA: TGTGCCAGCAGTGAAGGCGGGGTAGCTGAGGCCAACGACCTGACTTTC
V gene: TRBV6-1
clone size: .
J gene: TRBJ2-6
CDR3 length: 16
D gene: .